This T cell receptor beta chain was sequenced during a study of CD8+ T cells in alopecia areata (dated by TCRdb to the late 2010s). A note on the overall study: The treated patients, all with moderate-to-severe alopecia areata, were enrolled in an open-label pilot trial of oral tofacitinib given at 5 to 10 mg twice daily. Tofacitinib was administered for 6 to 18 months, and 6 months of follow-up off drug were then conducted to assess delayed response and recurrence. The study used high-throughput TCRbeta sequencing to examine T cell clonal expansion in alopecia areata, in both the C3H/HeJ mouse model and human patients. On the human side, TCRbeta sequencing was run on scalp tissue and on sorted CD4+ and CD8+ peripheral blood T cells from healthy controls and from alopecia areata patients with either patchy or totalis/universalis disease. Tofacitinib-treated patients had biopsies at baseline and at 4 and 24 weeks of treatment, with a later scalp biopsy in several patients. Scalp clonality was compared among normal scalp (n=4), patchy alopecia areata scalp (n=8), and alopecia totalis/universalis scalp (n=8). RNA came from the PAXgene miRNA kit for fixed scalp, the miRNeasy kit for PBMCs, and the RNeasy kit for mouse skin. Amplification of TCRbeta CDR3 regions was done by immunoSEQ multiplex PCR using 35 Vbeta forward primers and 13 Jbeta reverse primers. Paper-wide results and their limitations: Unlike mouse skin, which is dominated by gammadelta T cells, normal human skin has resident alphabeta T cells that are also sequenced, and this complicates analysis of the scalp TCR repertoire. Compared with normal scalp, lesional scalp had higher clonality and more expanded CD8+ clones, particularly in alopecia totalis/universalis, a pattern that suggests antigenic drive. Shared TCR sequences between patients were less evident than in mice, which may be partly attributable to HLA diversity in the patient population.

The germline V gene provides CDR1 SQVTM and CDR2 ANQGSEA. Trimming removed 7 bases from V and 7 bases from J, leaving 22 bases between the germline ends. The CDR3 measures 14 amino acids from cysteine to phenylalanine. The kept DNA is CDR3 alone, 42 bases in frame from the first base. In the case of this clone: What this receptor recognizes is not known. There are no base qualities to consult, and no much larger clone falls within one base.

Library preparation employed the immunoSEQ multiplex PCR assay. RNA was extracted from all samples and reverse transcribed into cDNA, which served as template for TCR sequencing. SuperScript III was used for first-strand cDNA synthesis, primed with a 2:1 mix of oligo-dT and random hexamers. A synthetic immune receptor repertoire was used to assess amplification bias, and residual bias was removed computationally. In the original analysis: Raw reads were preprocessed to remove errors, and CDR3 was defined according to IMGT conventions as the region from the conserved cysteine to phenylalanine. Clonality was computed by normalizing Shannon entropy by log2 of the number of productive unique TCRs and subtracting the result from 1. Whether scalp clones were CD4 or CD8 was inferred by matching scalp TCRbeta sequences against CD4 and CD8 repertoires sorted from blood. In its TCRdb copy, this immuneACCESS table keeps in-frame sequences only and misses some clones. Where compared with another copy, unresolved V genes explain less than half of these, and the others have no known cause. V, J and clone size derive from that table, while D and trimming were established from the DNA sequence. The sample contains about 180,000 clones, over 50% of them found a single time. Jointly, the top ten make up around 15% of the sample.

The time point label, read with the paper, signifies: baseline before oral tofacitinib. From alopecia areata patients, peripheral blood was collected along with lesional scalp punch biopsies. After PBMCs were isolated by density centrifugation and stained for CD3, CD4 and CD8, a FACSAria was used to sort CD4+ and CD8+ T cells. Sequenced material: CD4+ T cells sorted from blood, taken at week 0. In this chain, TRBV29-1 is recombined with TRBJ1-2, with a weak D call of TRBD1 (6 bases match). The sequence came from a human donor with alopecia areata. For the CDR3, the sequence is CSALHGSAGVGYTF. The nucleotides read TGCAGCGCGCTCCACGGGTCGGCAGGGGTTGGCTACACCTTC.